This T cell receptor (beta chain) was identified during a study of blood T cell repertoires in COVID-19 (dated by TCRdb to about 2020). A note on the overall study: Samples covering the acute and convalescent phases of COVID-19 were provided by collaborators in the United States, Italy and Spain. The prospective study material was composed of cDNA or gDNA derived from T cells, B-cell-depleted T cells, or PBMCs. Deeply sampled blood TCRbeta repertoires from subjects exposed to, actively infected with, or recovered from COVID-19 were included in the dataset. The repertoires were released in a freely available public database meant as a resource for research on the immune response to SARS-CoV-2. The samples were drawn from the first 160 participants of the ongoing ImmuneRACE study and from 950 to 1,500 subjects provided by 6 global collaborators. The sample metadata nearly always contained a de-identified subject ID, COVID-19 status, age in years and sex. Where available, HLA class I and class II types were taken from metadata supplied by the sample provider and were not determined by assay-based typing. General findings and caveats noted by the study authors: Clinical and demographic metadata were provided uncurated, with the amount varying by source and participant.

V is trimmed back by 5 bases and J by 4 bases, and the junction contains 10 bases that no gene match accounts for. Spanning cysteine to phenylalanine, the CDR3 consists of 16 amino acids. The entry retains the CDR3 DNA only, 48 bases that are in frame from base 1. Via the germline V gene, CDR1 is SGHAT and CDR2 FQNNGV. The immunoSEQ Assay, a bias-controlled multiplex PCR, was used to amplify TCRbeta CDR3 regions from genomic DNA. On the authors' methods: Within the assay, amplification of reference gene primers was used to estimate how many nucleated cells each sample contained. To quantify the absolute abundance of each unique TCRbeta CDR3 rearrangement, sequence reads were collapsed and filtered. Productive Simpson clonality was computed per sample as the square root of Simpson's diversity index over productive rearrangements. Imported from immuneACCESS, the table was reduced by TCRdb to in-frame sequences with V and J called. These copies leave out some clones; in studies compared against another copy, an unresolved V gene accounts for under half, and the cause of the remainder is not known. Clone size and the V and J calls come from that table; the DNA yielded D and trimming. This sample is represented by about 150,000 clones; about nine tenths of them were singletons. Approximately 3.7% of the sample rests with the top ten.

Participants in the prospective study were enrolled through a virtual design, were aged about 18 to 100 years, and lived in 24 United States geographic areas. In the prospective study, participants were assigned to cohorts based on the clinical history participants reported in a screening survey and a study questionnaire. Exposed participants were defined as having been in contact with someone with a PCR-confirmed or clinician-diagnosed COVID-19 case within 2 weeks of study entry. Mobile phlebotomists in the prospective study collected whole blood, serum and a nasopharyngeal or oropharyngeal swab from every participant. Prospective study participants could optionally give additional blood draws and questionnaires over an approximately 2-month period. Before DNA extraction, prospective study blood samples were shipped either frozen or at room temperature. As concerns this clone: The specificity of this receptor is unknown. No base qualities exist here, and no much larger clone lies one base off it.

This receptor was taken from a woman in her thirties or forties who had been exposed to COVID-19. The rearranged chain carries TRBV11-2 and TRBJ2-2; 7 nucleotides in the junction match TRBD1. The sequenced material came from PBMCs or T cells enriched from blood (not recorded which). For the CDR3, the sequence is CASSPFSTGTTGELFF. Here is the DNA: TGTGCCAGCAGCCCGTTCTCGACAGGGACCACCGGGGAGCTGTTTTTT.